One TCR beta chain is described in this entry. Its antigen is currently not known. It has no much larger one-base neighbor in the sample; base qualities were not kept. The sample originates from a study of T cells in localized non-small cell lung cancer (dated by TCRdb to 2020 to 2022). Study-wide context: T cell repertoires of 236 early-stage NSCLC patients were analyzed, with tumors being compared against uninvolved tumor-adjacent lungs. The cohort consisted of 236 treatment-naive NSCLC patients whose localized lung tumors had been resected. NSCLC patients had a mean age of around 66 years, and 129 were male and over 85 female. Results and caveats for the whole study, not just this receptor: Because multi-region tumor sequencing was not done, intratumor heterogeneity could not be ruled out. Of the top 100 tumor clones, a median of approximately 60 were detected in paired uninvolved adjacent lung; roughly 26 were also among that lung's top 100. Uninvolved tumor-adjacent lung showed the highest T cell clonality, higher than tumor, which suggests more focused antigenic responses in the adjacent lung. Longer overall survival was associated with higher T cell density in blood, whereas shorter survival was associated with higher clonality in adjacent lung. Because of the exploratory design, TCR variables were selected using unadjusted p-values without false-discovery rate correction.

Trimming takes 2 bases off V and 2 bases off J; junction bases not matched to a gene: 4. Reading from cysteine to phenylalanine, the CDR3 counts 15 amino acids. CDR3 DNA is the only sequence kept; it has 45 bases, read in frame from the first base. The germline V gene encodes CDR1 SGHTA and CDR2 FQGNSA. The immunoSEQ Assay was used to sequence TCR beta CDR3 regions from DNA. In the authors' own workflow: To compute T cell density, TCR beta template counts were normalized to usable DNA, which was estimated by amplifying housekeeping genes. The preseqR package was used to estimate richness by extrapolating to 400,000 templates for PBMC samples and to 120,000 templates for tissue samples. Clonality was calculated as one minus Pielou's evenness. Tissue-enriched TCRs were identified through differential abundance testing performed on productive amino-acid clonotypes, with a minimum total count of 5 and an alpha of 0.1. The Jaccard Index and the Morisita Overlap Index were used to measure how much the repertoires overlapped between compartments. TCR beta CDR3s were clustered by GLIPH together with public tetramer-defined viral CDR3s, and at least three viral sequences plus V-gene enrichment were required for viral motifs. The table was pulled from immuneACCESS by TCRdb, which kept in-frame rearrangements only. Such tables lose some clones; where checked, under half of the loss comes from unresolved V genes, and the rest has no known cause. For V, J and clone size, that table is used; D and trimming come from the DNA. Counted in this sample were about 26,000 clones; around 83% of them appeared once. The ten largest clones capture around 4.3% of the sample.

At diagnosis, tumor, uninvolved tumor-adjacent lung and peripheral blood were collected and then preserved as a mix of FFPE and fresh-frozen material. For TCR repertoire profiling, blood samples were analyzed as peripheral blood mononuclear cells. The chain is assembled from TRBV7-2 and TRBJ2-5; the junction holds 8 bases that match TRBD2. Here the sequenced sample was peripheral blood, taken before any cancer treatment. This sequence was found in a woman aged 35 to 70 with stage I lung adenocarcinoma. The nucleotides are TGTGCCAGCAGCTTAAGGTTAGCGGGGCAAGAGACCCAGTACTTC. This translates into CASSLRLAGQETQYF.